The 11 T cell receptor beta chains reported below all come from one sample, sequenced in a study of shared clonotypes between healthy human individuals. Profiling relied on immunoSEQ multiplex PCR, and the TCRdb table lists in-frame clones only, not all of them. The sample holds 2 million to 2.5 million clones, almost 96% seen once. Sequencing was performed on naive CD4+ T cells sorted from blood. Subset reported: CD45RA+ positively selected. Receptors were obtained from a man between 18 and 29 years old in good health.

The CDR3 bases are TGCGCCAGCAGCGTAGGACCATCCGCGAACACTGAAGCTTTCTTT. This gives the protein CASSVGPSANTEAFF. This rearrangement joins TRBV5-1 to TRBJ1-1; D remains ambiguous. Germline CDR1 SGHRS, CDR2 YFSETQ. CDR3 length: 15 amino acids. Trimming cost V 4 bases and J 1 base, with 14 bases left between them.

This clone was found once. The CDR3 reads CAWNVGWALYGYTF. DNA of the CDR3: TGTGCCTGGAACGTGGGGTGGGCCCTCTATGGCTACACCTTC. The genes are TRBV30 and TRBJ1-2; no clear D. Deletions cut 4 bases from V and 4 bases from J, with 16 bases between. The CDR3 totals 14 residues. Germline V gene lookup returns CDR1 GTSNPN and CDR2 SVGIG (reference sequence).

The CDR3 protein is CASSRKRVDNEQFF. In DNA, the CDR3 is TGTGCCAGCAGCCGGAAGCGGGTGGACAATGAGCAGTTCTTC. The chain uses TRBV7-9 and TRBJ2-1, with D possibly being TRBD2 (6 bases). V lost 5 bases and J 5 bases, leaving 13 bases between the germline ends. Germline V CDR1 and CDR2: SEHNR, FQNEAQ (reference sequence). The CDR3 loop spans 14 amino acids.

The chain links TRBV19 to TRBJ1-4; 9 bases match TRBD1. Germline V gives CDR1 LNHDA, CDR2 SQIVND (reference sequence). The trim removed 6 bases at V and 5 bases at J, leaving 4 bases unmatched. This CDR3 has 14 amino acids. CDR3 amino acids: CASRVTGGNEKLFF. CDR3 DNA sequence: TGTGCCAGTAGAGTGACAGGGGGGAATGAAAAACTGTTTTTT. Based on the CDR3 plus reference TRBV19 and TRBJ1-4, the full variable domain is DGGITQSPKYLFRKEGQNVTLSCEQNLNHDAMYWYRQDPGQGLRLIYYSQIVNDFQKGDIAEGYSVSREKKESFPLTVTSAQKNPTAFYLCASRVTGGNEKLFFGSGTQLSVL.

This clone occurred once. V usage is TRBV29-1 and J usage is TRBJ2-7, with 8 bases lining up with TRBD1. V shed 4 bases, J shed 4 bases, and the junction held 6 bases outside the gene matches. Germline CDR1 SQVTM, CDR2 ANQGSEA. The CDR3 length is 13 residues. CDR3 sequence (DNA): TGCAGCGTTGGACAGGGGCTTACGTACGAGCAGTACTTC. Protein sequence: CSVGQGLTYEQYF.

The chain employs TRBV19 and TRBJ2-7, with a possible D match to TRBD1 (7 bases). Per germline, CDR1 LNHDA and CDR2 SQIVND (reference sequence). CDR3 length: 15 amino acids. Trimming pared 0 bases from V and 0 bases from J, leaving 9 bases between. CDR3 nucleotide sequence: TGTGCCAGTAGTATAGAGCAGGGGGGCTCCTACGAGCAGTACTTC. Translated, it gives CASSIEQGGSYEQYF.

CDR3 protein: CASSLAAGLAGSNTGELFF. CDR3 nucleotides: TGTGCCAGCAGCTTAGCCGCGGGGCTAGCGGGATCGAACACCGGGGAGCTGTTTTTT. This chain joins TRBV7-9 and TRBJ2-2; 9 bases line up with TRBD2. The CDR3 is 19 residues long. Germline CDR1 and CDR2: SEHNR and FQNEAQ (reference sequence). The J segment lost 0 bases and the V segment lost 0 bases, leaving 8 bases of the junction unmatched.

The rearrangement joins TRBV5-8 to TRBJ1-3; D is ambiguous. CDR1 is SGHTS and CDR2 is YDEGEE in the germline V gene. This CDR3 is 15 amino acids long. Trimming removed 3 bases from V and 0 bases from J, with 10 bases in between. The chain's CDR3 is CASSSGLTSGNTIYF. Here the CDR3 DNA reads TGTGCCAGCAGCTCCGGACTGACCTCTGGAAACACCATATATTTT. Full variable domain (outside the CDR3, taken from reference TRBV5-8 and TRBJ1-3): EAGVTQSPTHLIKTRGQQATLRCSPISGHTSVYWYQQALGLGLQFLLWYDEGEERNRGNFPPRFSGRQFPNYSSELNVNALELEDSALYLCASSSGLTSGNTIYFGEGSWLTVV.

The V gene is TRBV5-4, the J gene TRBJ1-6; tentative D call: TRBD1 (5 bases). The length of the CDR3 is 16 residues. Trimming stripped 4 bases from V and 10 bases from J, with 21 bases between. CDR1 is SGHNT and CDR2 is YYREEE in the germline V gene (reference sequence). The CDR3 DNA is TGTGCCAGCAGCCGAGGCGGCAGGGACGGGGTGTCACCCCTCCACTTT. Its protein product is CASSRGGRDGVSPLHF.

Worth noting for this clone: Other DNA sequences in the same sample also yield this CDR3. The chain is built from TRBV7-8 and TRBJ2-7; 13 nucleotides line up with TRBD2. Unmatched junction bases numbered 0, after V lost 1 base and J lost 3 bases. The CDR3 covers 15 residues. In germline, CDR1 is SGHVS, CDR2 FQNEAQ. This CDR3 is CASSLGLAGGYEQYF. DNA for the CDR3: TGTGCCAGCAGCTTAGGACTAGCGGGGGGCTACGAGCAGTACTTC.

The chain has TRBV5-1 and TRBJ1-1; no firm D call. CDR3 length: 11 residues. Germline values: CDR1 SGHRS, CDR2 YFSETQ. The V end was cut by 3 bases, the J end by 7 bases, with 7 bases between. CDR3 region: CASSSLGEAFF. Written as DNA, the CDR3 is TGCGCCAGCAGCTCGCTGGGTGAAGCTTTCTTT.